This T cell receptor (beta chain) was recorded in a study of blood T cell repertoires in COVID-19. For the study at large: T cells, B-cell-depleted T cells, or PBMCs provided the cDNA or gDNA that served as material.

This table comes from immunoSEQ multiplex PCR, and its TCRdb copy is limited to in-frame clones, with some not included. Among 45,000 to 50,000 clones listed, 88% were seen once. This clone was found a few times. The source material was peripheral blood. The sequence came from a man in his forties or fifties with active COVID-19.

Here the CDR3 reads CASSQQYRDGYTF. In nucleotides, the CDR3 is TGTGCCAGCAGCCAACAGTACCGGGATGGCTACACCTTC. The chain has TRBV14 and TRBJ1-2, with D unclear. Trimming stripped 2 bases from V and 6 bases from J, with 10 bases between. The CDR3 loop spans 13 amino acids. Germline CDR1 reads SGHDN; CDR2 reads FVKESK.